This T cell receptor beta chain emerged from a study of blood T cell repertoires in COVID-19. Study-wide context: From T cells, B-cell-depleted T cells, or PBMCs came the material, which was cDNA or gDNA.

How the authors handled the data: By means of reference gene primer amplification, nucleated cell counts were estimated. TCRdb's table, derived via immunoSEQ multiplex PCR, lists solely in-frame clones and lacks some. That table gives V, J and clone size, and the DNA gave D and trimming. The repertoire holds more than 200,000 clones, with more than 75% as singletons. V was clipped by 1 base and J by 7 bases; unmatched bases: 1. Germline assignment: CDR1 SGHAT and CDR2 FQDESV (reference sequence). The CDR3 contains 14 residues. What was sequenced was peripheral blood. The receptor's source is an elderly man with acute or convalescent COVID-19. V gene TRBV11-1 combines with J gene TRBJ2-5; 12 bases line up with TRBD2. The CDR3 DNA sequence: TGTGCCAGCAGCTTAGAGGGACTAGCGGGGACCCAGTACTTC. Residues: CASSLEGLAGTQYF.